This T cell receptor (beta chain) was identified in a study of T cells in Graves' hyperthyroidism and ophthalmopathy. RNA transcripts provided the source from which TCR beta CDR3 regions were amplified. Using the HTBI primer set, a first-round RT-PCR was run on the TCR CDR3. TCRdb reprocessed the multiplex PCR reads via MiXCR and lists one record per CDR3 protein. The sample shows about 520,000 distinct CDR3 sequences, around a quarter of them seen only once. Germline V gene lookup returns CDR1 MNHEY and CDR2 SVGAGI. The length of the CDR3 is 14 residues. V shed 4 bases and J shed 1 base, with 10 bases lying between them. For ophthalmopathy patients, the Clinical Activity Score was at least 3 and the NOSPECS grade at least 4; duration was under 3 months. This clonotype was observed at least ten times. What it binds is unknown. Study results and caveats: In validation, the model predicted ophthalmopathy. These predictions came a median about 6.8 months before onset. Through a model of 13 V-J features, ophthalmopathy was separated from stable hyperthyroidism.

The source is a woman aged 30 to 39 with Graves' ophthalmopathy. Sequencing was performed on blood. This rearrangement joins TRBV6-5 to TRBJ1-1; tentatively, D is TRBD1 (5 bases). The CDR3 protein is CASSWGGRNTEAFF. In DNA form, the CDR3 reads TGTGCCAGCAGTTGGGGGGGACGGAACACTGAAGCTTTCTTT.